Listed below are T cell receptor beta chains from one sample, sequenced in a study of cytotoxic CD8 clonotypes in ibrutinib-treated CLL. Produced via immunoSEQ multiplex PCR; TCRdb's table is partial and in-frame only. Of approximately 300,000 clones in the sample, 80% are singletons; the top ten hold approximately 7%. Here the sequenced sample was PBMCs, taken before ibrutinib treatment. The source is a human donor with chronic lymphocytic leukemia. Each CDR3 is given with its conserved first and last residue. A D gene is named only where the DNA matches it firmly. Rows give clone size only sometimes, using once, few, many, or a class for an expanded clone.

>.|.|TRBJ2-3|TRBV5-4
TGTGCCAGCAGCTTGGGACGCGGCAGGGGAACAGATACGCAGTATTTT
CASSLGRGRGTDTQYF
>.|.|TRBJ1-2|TRBV27
TGTGCCAGCAGTATGGGACCCGCGTTTCCCACCTTC
CASSMGPAFPTF
>.|.|TRBJ1-2|TRBV27
TGTGCCAGCAGTTTAATCGGGGGGAGGGCTACCTTC
CASSLIGGRATF
>.|few|TRBJ1-5|TRBV28
TGTGCCAGCAGTTTGGTGGGGCGGTCTAACCAGCCCCAGCATTTT
CASSLVGRSNQPQHF
>.|.|TRBJ1-4|TRBV4-2
TGTGCCAGCAGCCAAGATGAGAGACACGGGAATGAAAAACTGTTTTTT
CASSQDERHGNEKLFF
>.|.|TRBJ1-2|TRBV6-6
TGTGCCAGCAGTTACTCGGAGTATGGCTACACCTTC
CASSYSEYGYTF
>TRBD1|once|TRBJ1-5|TRBV27
TGTGCCAGCTCGCCCGGACAGGACTTTTTGCCCCAGCATTTT
CASSPGQDFLPQHF
>.|.|TRBJ1-1|TRBV19
TGTGCCAGTGGACAGAGAGACTTGAACACTGAAGCTTTCTTT
CASGQRDLNTEAFF
>.|.|TRBJ2-2|TRBV7-8
TGTGCCAGCAGTTCCATCGCGGCCACCGGGGAGCTGTTTTTT
CASSSIAATGELFF
>.|.|TRBJ1-1|TRBV4-2
TGTGCCAGCAGCCAAGGACCAGGGCCGAACACTGAAGCTTTCTTT
CASSQGPGPNTEAFF
>TRBD2|once|TRBJ2-1|TRBV4-1
TGCGCCAGCAGCCAAGTCCGGTTAGCGGGTAATGAGCAGTTCTTC
CASSQVRLAGNEQFF
>TRBD1|few|TRBJ1-1|TRBV6-6
TGTGCCAGCAGTTACGGACAGGATACTGAAGCTTTCTTT
CASSYGQDTEAFF
>.|once|TRBJ2-5|TRBV27
TGTGCCAGCAGCTCCAGCGGGACACAAGAAGAGACCCAGTACTTC
CASSSSGTQEETQYF
>.|.|TRBJ2-3|TRBV27
TGTGCCAGCAGTCCAAAAAACCGGGACACTGACACAGATACGCAGTATTTT
CASSPKNRDTDTDTQYF
>.|.|TRBJ2-3|TRBV11-3
TGTGCCAGCAGCTTAGGCACAGATACGCAGTATTTT
CASSLGTDTQYF
>.|.|TRBJ1-1|TRBV7-6
TGTGCCAGCAGCCATAGTGGAATGAACACTGAAGCTTTCTTT
CASSHSGMNTEAFF
>TRBD2|.|TRBJ2-7|TRBV4-3
TGCGCCAGCAGCCAAGGGCTAGCGGGAGTCTACGAGCAGTACTTC
CASSQGLAGVYEQYF
>.|.|TRBJ1-3|TRBV10-3
TGTGCCATCACCCTCGGGGCCCCTGGAAACACCATATATTTT
CAITLGAPGNTIYF
>TRBD2|.|TRBJ2-7|TRBV7-7
TGTGCCAACTTTTTAGGGCGTCTAGCGGGATACGAGCAGTACTTC
CANFLGRLAGYEQYF
>.|.|TRBJ2-7|TRBV9
TGTGCCAGCAGCGTCGGGATCGGGGTCACCTACGAGCAGTACTTC
CASSVGIGVTYEQYF
>TRBD2|once|TRBJ2-2|TRBV28
TGTGCCAGCAGTCGCCTAGCGGGAGACGGGGAGCTGTTTTTT
CASSRLAGDGELFF
>TRBD1|once|TRBJ2-7|TRBV5-5
TGTGCCAGCAGCGCCTTGACAGGGTGGTCCTACGAGCAGTACTTC
CASSALTGWSYEQYF
>.|few|TRBJ2-1|TRBV7-8
TGTGCCAGCAGCTTAGGTCTGAACAATGAGCAGTTCTTC
CASSLGLNNEQFF
>.|.|TRBJ2-7|TRBV25-1
TGTGCCAGCAGGGTTAACTACGAGCAGTACTTC
CASRVNYEQYF
>TRBD2|once|TRBJ2-7|TRBV18
TGTGCCAGCTCACCCCTAGCGGGGGGGAGCTCCTACGAGCAGTACTTC
CASSPLAGGSSYEQYF
>.|once|TRBJ2-7|TRBV23-1
TGCGCCAGCAGTCCAGGGGACTACGAGCAGTACTTC
CASSPGDYEQYF